The sequence of this T cell receptor beta chain was determined in a study of cytomegalovirus exposure and HLA in healthy donors. Study findings and constraints: Follow-up analysis later connected one missense variant in DCLRE1C with trimming of TCR beta V- and J-genes. Sequencing depth roughly uniform across donors was assumed in presence/absence analyses.

Both 60 Vbeta primers and 13 Jbeta primers went into the PCR. Measured with immunoSEQ multiplex PCR; TCRdb has only the in-frame clones, and not every one. The sample includes 120,000 or so clones, roughly a sixth seen only once; the top ten take approximately 2.6%. The V gene's germline CDR1 is SNHLY and CDR2 FYNNEI. The V and J ends lost 6 bases and 1 base respectively, with 12 bases between them. This CDR3 has 14 amino acids. This clone has just a few counts. The antigen is unknown. Sequenced material: PBMCs. This clonotype was obtained from a female donor in good health and CMV-seropositive. The chain joins TRBV2 to TRBJ2-5; D possibly corresponds to TRBD2 (6 bases). CDR3 region: CASRVRTTQETQYF. The DNA for the CDR3 is TGTGCCAGCAGAGTAAGGACTACCCAAGAGACCCAGTACTTC.